This is a list of T cell receptor beta chains from one sample in a study of T cell responses to AZD1222 COVID-19 vaccine. The assay was immunoSEQ multiplex PCR, and TCRdb's table has in-frame clones only and misses some. The data hold 100,000 to 150,000 clones, with 90% observed a single time. Sample: peripheral blood, taken on day 0 of AZD1222 vaccination. The source of these receptors is an adult in good health. CDR3s include the opening cysteine and the closing phenylalanine or tryptophan.

j_call: TRBJ1-4
v_call: TRBV18
cdr3_aa: CASSPPVLQNEKLFF

j_call: TRBJ1-3
v_call: TRBV7-2
cdr3_aa: CASSLVGGTGNTIYF

j_call: TRBJ2-2
v_call: TRBV9
cdr3_aa: CASSVGVAVYTGELFF

j_call: TRBJ1-1
v_call: TRBV7-2
cdr3_aa: CASSLGLLATEAFF

j_call: TRBJ1-4
v_call: TRBV5-6
cdr3_aa: CASSLTGFNEKLFF

j_call: TRBJ1-5
v_call: TRBV7-9
cdr3_aa: CASAATGNDQPQHF

j_call: TRBJ1-1
v_call: TRBV5-1
cdr3_aa: CASSLSFGGNTEAFF

j_call: TRBJ1-2
v_call: TRBV28
cdr3_aa: CASSLEGFYGYTF

j_call: TRBJ1-3
v_call: TRBV24-1
cdr3_aa: CATSDLGNTIYF

j_call: TRBJ1-5
v_call: TRBV4-3
cdr3_aa: CASSPRLNQPQHF

j_call: TRBJ2-7
v_call: TRBV27
cdr3_aa: CASSLVAGDNEQYF

j_call: TRBJ2-7
v_call: TRBV24-1
cdr3_aa: CATSGGSYEQYF

j_call: TRBJ1-1
v_call: TRBV27
cdr3_aa: CASSLARDTEAFF

j_call: TRBJ1-1
v_call: TRBV30
cdr3_aa: CAWSRQENTEAFF

j_call: TRBJ2-7
v_call: TRBV5-6
cdr3_aa: CASSLPGQGVYEQYF

j_call: TRBJ1-1
v_call: TRBV28
cdr3_aa: CASSFTGKWTEAFF

j_call: TRBJ2-1
v_call: TRBV24-1
cdr3_aa: CATSDPAGSYNEQFF

j_call: TRBJ2-1
v_call: TRBV4-1
cdr3_aa: CASSQPSGLFLDNEQFF

j_call: TRBJ1-5
v_call: TRBV19
cdr3_aa: CASSMGMGVNQPQHF

j_call: TRBJ1-1
v_call: TRBV9
cdr3_aa: CASSVDDRMNTEAFF

j_call: TRBJ2-5
v_call: TRBV5-1
cdr3_aa: CASSLGLRLQTQYF

j_call: TRBJ1-3
v_call: TRBV6-6
cdr3_aa: CASSYPTGGSGNTIYF

j_call: TRBJ1-2
v_call: TRBV6-2/TRBV6-3
cdr3_aa: CASIPRGRVYGYTF

j_call: TRBJ1-1
v_call: TRBV10-1
cdr3_aa: CASARDGNTEAFF

j_call: TRBJ2-1
v_call: TRBV27
cdr3_aa: CASSLMGVAYNEQFF

j_call: TRBJ2-2
v_call: TRBV19
cdr3_aa: CASSIGPNTGELFF

j_call: TRBJ1-2
v_call: TRBV7-8
cdr3_aa: CASSPPGQSNYGYTF

j_call: TRBJ1-1
v_call: TRBV9
cdr3_aa: CASSGRGTEAFF

j_call: TRBJ1-6
v_call: TRBV5-6
cdr3_aa: CASSLETGLRHSPLHF

j_call: TRBJ2-1
v_call: TRBV28
cdr3_aa: CATSSYNEQFF

j_call: TRBJ1-1
v_call: TRBV5-1
cdr3_aa: CASSLVVRQGVWNTEAFF

j_call: TRBJ2-7
v_call: TRBV19
cdr3_aa: CASSIRDSSVYEQYF

j_call: TRBJ1-1
v_call: TRBV12-3/TRBV12-4
cdr3_aa: CASSHSLDTEAFF

j_call: TRBJ1-6
v_call: TRBV4-1
cdr3_aa: CAARGTGNSPLHF

j_call: TRBJ2-7
v_call: TRBV11-3
cdr3_aa: CASRSGSYEQYF

j_call: TRBJ2-5
v_call: TRBV28
cdr3_aa: CASSPRGAGDFQTQYF

j_call: TRBJ2-2
v_call: TRBV9
cdr3_aa: CASSVGTGELFF

j_call: TRBJ1-3
v_call: TRBV9
cdr3_aa: CASSAAGSGNTIYF

j_call: TRBJ2-3
v_call: TRBV6-2/TRBV6-3
cdr3_aa: CASSRGGARPDTQYF

j_call: TRBJ2-7
v_call: TRBV6-2/TRBV6-3
cdr3_aa: CASSQTGSYEQYF

j_call: TRBJ2-2
v_call: TRBV7-2
cdr3_aa: CASRFSQGFITGELFF

j_call: TRBJ2-2
v_call: TRBV11-3
cdr3_aa: CASSRSGYTGELFF

j_call: TRBJ1-1
v_call: TRBV27
cdr3_aa: CASSSLSQGGYSEAFF

j_call: TRBJ1-1
v_call: TRBV19
cdr3_aa: CASSPSGLVHTEAFF

j_call: TRBJ2-3
v_call: TRBV5-1
cdr3_aa: CASSLGRAGGMSTDTQYF

j_call: TRBJ2-1
v_call: TRBV9
cdr3_aa: CASSQWGLDEQFF

j_call: TRBJ1-5
v_call: TRBV12-3/TRBV12-4
cdr3_aa: CASSSSNNQPQHF

j_call: TRBJ1-1
v_call: TRBV7-9
cdr3_aa: CASSSRPNSEAFF

j_call: TRBJ2-3
v_call: TRBV11-2
cdr3_aa: CASSFPGQGTDTQYF

j_call: TRBJ2-3
v_call: TRBV2
cdr3_aa: CASGVVASGGTDTQYF

j_call: TRBJ1-2
v_call: TRBV30
cdr3_aa: CAWSQGQVLPYGYTF

j_call: TRBJ1-2
v_call: TRBV28
cdr3_aa: CASSWTGGQGGYTF

j_call: TRBJ1-1
v_call: TRBV12-3/TRBV12-4
cdr3_aa: CASSPAGRTEAFF